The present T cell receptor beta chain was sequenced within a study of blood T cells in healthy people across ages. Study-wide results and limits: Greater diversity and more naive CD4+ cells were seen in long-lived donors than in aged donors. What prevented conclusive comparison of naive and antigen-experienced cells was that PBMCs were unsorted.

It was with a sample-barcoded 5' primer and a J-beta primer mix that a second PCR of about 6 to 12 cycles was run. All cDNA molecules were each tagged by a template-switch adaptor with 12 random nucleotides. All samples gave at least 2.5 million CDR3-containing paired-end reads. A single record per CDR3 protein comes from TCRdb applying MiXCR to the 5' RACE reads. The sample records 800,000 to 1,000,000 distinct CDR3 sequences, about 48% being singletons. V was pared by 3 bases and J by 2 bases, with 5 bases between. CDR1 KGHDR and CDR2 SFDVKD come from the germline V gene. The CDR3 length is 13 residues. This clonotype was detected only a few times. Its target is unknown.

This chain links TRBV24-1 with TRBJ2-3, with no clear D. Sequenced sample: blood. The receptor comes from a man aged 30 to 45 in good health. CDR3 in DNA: TGTGCCACCAGTGATCCCATCACAGATACGCAGTATTTT. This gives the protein CATSDPITDTQYF.